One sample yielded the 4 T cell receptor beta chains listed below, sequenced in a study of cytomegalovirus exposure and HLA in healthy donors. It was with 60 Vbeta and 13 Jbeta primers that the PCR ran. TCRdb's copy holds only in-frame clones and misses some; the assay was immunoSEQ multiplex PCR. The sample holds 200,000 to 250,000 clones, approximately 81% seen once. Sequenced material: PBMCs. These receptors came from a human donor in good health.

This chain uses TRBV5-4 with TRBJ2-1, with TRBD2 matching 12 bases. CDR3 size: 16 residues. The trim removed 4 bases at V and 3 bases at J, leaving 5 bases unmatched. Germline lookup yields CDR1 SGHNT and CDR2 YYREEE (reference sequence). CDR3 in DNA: TGTGCCAGCAGCCCGGGACTAGCGGGCGGCTACAATGAGCAGTTCTTC. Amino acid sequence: CASSPGLAGGYNEQFF. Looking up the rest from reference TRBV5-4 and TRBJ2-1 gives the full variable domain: ETGVTQSPTHLIKTRGQQVTLRCSSQSGHNTVSWYQQALGQGPQFIFQYYREEENGRGNFPPRFSGLQFPNYSSELNVNALELDDSALYLCASSPGLAGGYNEQFFGPGTRLTVL.

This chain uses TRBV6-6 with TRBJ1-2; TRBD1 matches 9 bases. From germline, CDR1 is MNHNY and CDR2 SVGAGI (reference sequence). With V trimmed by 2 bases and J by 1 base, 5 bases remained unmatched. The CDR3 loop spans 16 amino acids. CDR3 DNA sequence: TGTGCCAGCAGTTACGGGAGACAGGGGGATAACTATGGCTACACCTTC. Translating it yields CASSYGRQGDNYGYTF.

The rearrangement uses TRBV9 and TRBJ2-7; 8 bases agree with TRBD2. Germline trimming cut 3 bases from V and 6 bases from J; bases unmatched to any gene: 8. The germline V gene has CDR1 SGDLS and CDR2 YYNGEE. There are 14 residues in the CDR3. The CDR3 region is CASSASGSSGEQYF. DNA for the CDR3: TGTGCCAGCAGCGCCAGCGGGAGTTCGGGCGAGCAGTACTTC.

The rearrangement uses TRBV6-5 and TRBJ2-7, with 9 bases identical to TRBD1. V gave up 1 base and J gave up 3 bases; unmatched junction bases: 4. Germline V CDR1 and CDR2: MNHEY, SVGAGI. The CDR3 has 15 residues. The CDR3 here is CASSYFSTGGYEQYF. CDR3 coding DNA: TGTGCCAGCAGTTACTTCTCGACAGGGGGCTACGAGCAGTACTTC.